This is a list of T cell receptor beta chains from one sample in a study of cytomegalovirus exposure and HLA in healthy donors. Here immunoSEQ multiplex PCR was the method, and the copy in TCRdb shows in-frame clones only, minus some. Of 180,000 or so clones listed, about 77% are singletons. The specimen sequenced was PBMCs. All receptors come from a female donor in good health and CMV-seronegative. CDR3s include the opening cysteine and the closing phenylalanine or tryptophan. D genes are given only for firm matches. Some rows mark clone size as missing; the rest say once, few, many or name a class of expanded clone.

CDR3nt,CDR3aa,d_gene,abundance,j_gene,v_gene
TGTGCCAGTGCCTGGGGCGATCAGCCCCAGCATTTT,CASAWGDQPQHF,NA,NA,TRBJ1-5,TRBV28
TGTGCCAGCAGTTACATCAACAGGATGAACACTGAAGCTTTCTTT,CASSYINRMNTEAFF,NA,NA,TRBJ1-1,TRBV6-5
TGTGCCAGCAGCTTTCTAGCGGGAAGCTCCTACAATGAGCAGTTCTTC,CASSFLAGSSYNEQFF,TRBD2,NA,TRBJ2-1,TRBV13
TGTGCCAGCAGCAGGACTAGCGGTTCCTACAATGAGCAGTTCTTC,CASSRTSGSYNEQFF,TRBD2,NA,TRBJ2-1,TRBV6-1
TGTGCCGGGAAAGGGGAAAAAAACATTCAGTACTTC,CAGKGEKNIQYF,NA,NA,TRBJ2-4,TRBV6-1
TGTGCCAGCAACGCGGACAGGTTAACAGATACGCAGTATTTT,CASNADRLTDTQYF,TRBD1,NA,TRBJ2-3,TRBV6-1
TGTGCCAGCAGTCCACAGGGACAGCTGAATGGCTACACCTTC,CASSPQGQLNGYTF,TRBD1,NA,TRBJ1-2,TRBV6-5
TGTGCCAGTGCCCCCACTGCGCTCGACGAGCAGTACTTC,CASAPTALDEQYF,NA,NA,TRBJ2-7,TRBV19
TGTGCCAGCAGCCCCAGCGGACAAGAGACCCAGTACTTC,CASSPSGQETQYF,NA,few,TRBJ2-5,TRBV7-9
TGCGCCAGCAGCTTGGCAGGGGGCCCACCTAATGAAAAACTGTTTTTT,CASSLAGGPPNEKLFF,TRBD1,NA,TRBJ1-4,TRBV5-1
TGTGCCAGCTCACCCGGCACAGATACGCAGTATTTT,CASSPGTDTQYF,NA,NA,TRBJ2-3,TRBV18
TGTGCCAGCAGTTTAAGGGTCACGACTAGCGGGTCTTACGAGCAGTACTTC,CASSLRVTTSGSYEQYF,TRBD2,NA,TRBJ2-7,TRBV27
TGTGCCAGCCGGACAGGAGCCTATGGCTACACCTTC,CASRTGAYGYTF,TRBD1,NA,TRBJ1-2,TRBV19